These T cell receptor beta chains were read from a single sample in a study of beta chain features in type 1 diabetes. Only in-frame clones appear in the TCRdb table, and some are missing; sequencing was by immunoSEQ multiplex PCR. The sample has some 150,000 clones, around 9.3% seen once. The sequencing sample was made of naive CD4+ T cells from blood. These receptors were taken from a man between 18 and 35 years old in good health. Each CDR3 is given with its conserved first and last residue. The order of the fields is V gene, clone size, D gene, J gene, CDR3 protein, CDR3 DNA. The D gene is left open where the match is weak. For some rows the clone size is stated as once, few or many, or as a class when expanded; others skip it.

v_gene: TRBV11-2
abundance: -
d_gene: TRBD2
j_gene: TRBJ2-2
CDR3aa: CASSWTSGTTGELFF
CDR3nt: TGTGCCAGCAGCTGGACTAGCGGAACGACCGGGGAGCTGTTTTTT

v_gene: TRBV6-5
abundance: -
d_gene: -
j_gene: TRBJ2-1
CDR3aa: CASNERQYNEQFF
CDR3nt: TGTGCCAGCAATGAGAGACAGTACAATGAGCAGTTCTTC

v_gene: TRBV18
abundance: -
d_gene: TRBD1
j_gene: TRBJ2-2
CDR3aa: CASSPMDRGGTGELFF
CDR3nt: TGTGCCAGCTCACCAATGGACAGGGGTGGCACCGGGGAGCTGTTTTTT

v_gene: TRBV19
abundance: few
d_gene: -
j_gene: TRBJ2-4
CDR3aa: CASTGGLAKNIQYF
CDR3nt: TGTGCCAGTACCGGAGGGCTAGCCAAAAACATTCAGTACTTC

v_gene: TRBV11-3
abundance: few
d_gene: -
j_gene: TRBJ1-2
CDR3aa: CASYPYWLGLGHYGYTF
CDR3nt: TGTGCCAGCTACCCCTATTGGCTTGGCCTGGGGCACTATGGCTACACCTTC

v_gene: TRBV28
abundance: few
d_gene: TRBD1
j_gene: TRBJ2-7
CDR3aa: CASSLLQGRDEQYF
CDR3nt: TGTGCCAGCAGTTTGTTACAGGGGCGGGACGAGCAGTACTTC

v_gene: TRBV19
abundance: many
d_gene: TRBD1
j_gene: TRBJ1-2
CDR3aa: CASSRDRANYGYTF
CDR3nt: TGTGCCAGTAGTAGGGACAGGGCTAACTATGGCTACACCTTC

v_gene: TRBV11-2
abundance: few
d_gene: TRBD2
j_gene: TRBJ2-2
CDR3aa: CASSLIAGTTGELFF
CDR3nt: TGTGCCAGCAGCTTAATAGCGGGGACCACCGGGGAGCTGTTTTTT

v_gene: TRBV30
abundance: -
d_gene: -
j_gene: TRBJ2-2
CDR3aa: CAWGQNTGELFF
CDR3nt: TGTGCCTGGGGACAGAACACCGGGGAGCTGTTTTTT

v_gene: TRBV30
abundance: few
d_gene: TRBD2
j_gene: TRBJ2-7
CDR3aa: CAWAGGFYEQYF
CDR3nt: TGTGCCTGGGCGGGGGGATTCTACGAGCAGTACTTC

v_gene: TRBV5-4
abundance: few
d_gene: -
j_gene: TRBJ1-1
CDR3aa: CASSLPVSNTEAFF
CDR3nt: TGTGCCAGCAGCTTGCCGGTTTCGAACACTGAAGCTTTCTTT

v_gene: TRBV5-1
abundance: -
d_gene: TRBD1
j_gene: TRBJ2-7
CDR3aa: CASSLDRENSYEQYF
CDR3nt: TGCGCCAGCAGCCTAGACAGGGAAAATTCCTACGAGCAGTACTTC

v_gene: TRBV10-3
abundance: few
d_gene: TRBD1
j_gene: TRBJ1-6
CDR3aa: CAISAGTGGSPLHF
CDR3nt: TGTGCCATCAGCGCCGGGACAGGGGGCTCACCCCTCCACTTT

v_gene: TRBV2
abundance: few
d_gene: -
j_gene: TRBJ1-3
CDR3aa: CASSAATVGNTIYF
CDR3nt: TGTGCCAGCAGTGCAGCGACAGTGGGAAACACCATATATTTT

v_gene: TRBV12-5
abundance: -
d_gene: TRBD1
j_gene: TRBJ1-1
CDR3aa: CASGPGTENTEAFF
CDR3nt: TGTGCTAGTGGTCCCGGGACAGAGAACACTGAAGCTTTCTTT